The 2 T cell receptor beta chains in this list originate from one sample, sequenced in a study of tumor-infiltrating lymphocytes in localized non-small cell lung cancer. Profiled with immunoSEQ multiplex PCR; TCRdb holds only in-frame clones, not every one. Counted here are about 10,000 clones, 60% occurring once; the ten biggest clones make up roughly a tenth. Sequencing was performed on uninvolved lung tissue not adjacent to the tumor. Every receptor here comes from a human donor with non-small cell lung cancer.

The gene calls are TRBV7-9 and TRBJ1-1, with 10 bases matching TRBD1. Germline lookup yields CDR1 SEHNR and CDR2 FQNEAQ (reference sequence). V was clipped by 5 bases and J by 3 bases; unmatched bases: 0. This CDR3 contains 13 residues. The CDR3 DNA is TGTGCCAGCAGCGGACAGGGGGACACTGAAGCTTTCTTT. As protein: CASSGQGDTEAFF.

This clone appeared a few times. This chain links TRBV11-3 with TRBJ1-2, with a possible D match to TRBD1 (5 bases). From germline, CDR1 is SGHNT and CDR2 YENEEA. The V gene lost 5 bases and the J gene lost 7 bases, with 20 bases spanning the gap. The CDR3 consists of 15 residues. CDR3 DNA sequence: TGTGCCAGCAGCGTGGACGGGACGGAGACCGCTGGCTACACCTTC. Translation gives CASSVDGTETAGYTF.